The rows below give T cell receptor beta chains drawn from one sample of a study of shared clonotypes between healthy human individuals. Sequencing was performed with immunoSEQ multiplex PCR; in TCRdb, only in-frame clones are kept and a portion is missing. The sample has roughly 850,000 clones, 90% to 98% seen once; the top ten hold around 0.21%. The source material was naive CD8+ T cells sorted from blood. These receptors were taken from a man aged 25-40 years in good health. Both conserved end residues are part of each CDR3. A D gene is named only where the DNA matches it firmly. Clone size is given for some rows only: seen once, a few or many times, or a class if the clone is expanded.

V gene	clone size	J gene	D gene	CDR3 length	CDR3 protein	CDR3 DNA
TRBV6-1	NA	TRBJ2-7	TRBD1	14	CASRPGQGISEQYF	TGTGCCAGCAGACCGGGACAGGGGATAAGCGAGCAGTACTTC
TRBV28	NA	TRBJ1-1	NA	13	CASTPFGDTEAFF	TGTGCCAGCACCCCGTTCGGAGACACTGAAGCTTTCTTT
TRBV5-4	NA	TRBJ2-1	TRBD1	16	CASSLATGGQYNEQFF	TGTGCCAGCAGCTTGGCGACAGGGGGCCAATACAATGAGCAGTTCTTC
TRBV27	NA	TRBJ2-7	TRBD2	14	CASSLAGVGYEQYF	TGTGCCAGCAGTTTAGCGGGAGTGGGGTACGAGCAGTACTTC
TRBV5-1	NA	TRBJ2-3	NA	12	CASSSGTDTQYF	TGCGCCAGCAGCTCCGGCACAGATACGCAGTATTTT
TRBV5-4	NA	TRBJ2-1	NA	14	CASSPRGTNNEQFF	TGTGCCAGCAGCCCCCGGGGTACCAACAATGAGCAGTTCTTC
TRBV29-1	NA	TRBJ2-1	NA	12	CSVAPRGNEQFF	TGCAGCGTTGCGCCCAGGGGCAATGAGCAGTTCTTC
TRBV2	NA	TRBJ2-5	TRBD1	12	CASRGQRETQYF	TGTGCCAGCAGGGGACAGAGGGAGACCCAGTACTTC
TRBV5-1	NA	TRBJ2-1	TRBD1	14	CASSLDRGDDEQFF	TGCGCCAGCAGCTTGGACAGGGGGGACGATGAGCAGTTCTTC
TRBV5-1	NA	TRBJ2-1	TRBD2	17	CASSSGTSGRAPNEQFF	TGCGCCAGCAGCTCTGGGACTAGCGGGAGGGCCCCCAATGAGCAGTTCTTC
TRBV7-9	NA	TRBJ2-1	TRBD2	18	CATEVRATSGGEYNEQFF	TGTGCCACCGAGGTCAGGGCGACTAGCGGGGGGGAATACAATGAGCAGTTCTTC
TRBV5-1	NA	TRBJ1-5	NA	14	CASTGLVGDQPQHF	TGCGCCAGCACCGGACTCGTGGGGGATCAGCCCCAGCATTTT
TRBV6-1	NA	TRBJ1-5	NA	15	CASSGGGRYNQPQHF	TGTGCCAGCAGTGGCGGGGGGCGATACAATCAGCCCCAGCATTTT
TRBV6-1	NA	TRBJ2-7	NA	18	CASSEEGLGYFSVYEQYF	TGTGCCAGCAGTGAAGAGGGCCTGGGGTATTTTAGCGTCTACGAGCAGTACTTC
TRBV2	NA	TRBJ2-2	TRBD2	15	CASQAGLVNTGELFF	TGTGCCAGCCAAGCGGGACTAGTGAACACCGGGGAGCTGTTTTTT
TRBV30	few	TRBJ2-7	NA	11	CAWTRSWEQYF	TGTGCCTGGACACGATCGTGGGAGCAGTACTTC
TRBV29-1	NA	TRBJ1-2	NA	15	CSAYNGQSRRYGYTF	TGCAGCGCCTATAATGGGCAGTCCCGGCGCTATGGCTACACCTTC
TRBV30	NA	TRBJ2-3	TRBD2	15	CAWTVGTSLTDTQYF	TGTGCCTGGACGGTTGGGACTAGCCTCACAGATACGCAGTATTTT
TRBV7-9	NA	TRBJ2-5	NA	13	CASRTDSPGTQYF	TGTGCCAGCAGAACAGACTCGCCCGGGACCCAGTACTTC
TRBV13	NA	TRBJ2-7	NA	14	CASTIGTPGAEQYF	TGTGCCAGCACCATCGGTACTCCTGGGGCGGAGCAGTACTTC
TRBV30	NA	TRBJ2-7	NA	14	CAWSVPGQNYEQYF	TGTGCCTGGAGTGTACCAGGGCAAAACTACGAGCAGTACTTC
TRBV5-4	NA	TRBJ2-7	TRBD2	19	CASSQETSGRALSGYEQYF	TGTGCCAGCAGCCAAGAGACTAGCGGGAGGGCCCTTTCAGGCTACGAGCAGTACTTC
TRBV7-3	NA	TRBJ2-1	NA	15	CASSHGSGVYNEQFF	TGTGCCAGCAGCCATGGATCGGGTGTATACAATGAGCAGTTCTTC
TRBV7-9	NA	TRBJ2-5	TRBD2	12	CASSRGVETQYF	TGTGCCAGCAGCCGGGGGGTCGAGACCCAGTACTTC
TRBV9	NA	TRBJ2-1	NA	15	CASSDPGVLSNEQFF	TGTGCCAGCAGCGATCCTGGGGTTCTTAGTAATGAGCAGTTCTTC
TRBV7-9	NA	TRBJ2-5	TRBD2	15	CASSLVGEGQETQYF	TGTGCCAGCAGCTTAGTTGGGGAGGGCCAAGAGACCCAGTACTTC
TRBV7-8	NA	TRBJ1-5	TRBD1	16	CASSLRDRNSNQPQHF	TGTGCCAGCAGCTTAAGGGACAGAAATAGCAATCAGCCCCAGCATTTT
TRBV5-6	NA	TRBJ1-1	NA	12	CASSLGLTEAFF	TGTGCCAGCAGCTTAGGGCTCACTGAAGCTTTCTTT
TRBV4-1	NA	TRBJ2-7	TRBD2	15	CASSQDSSGYYEQYF	TGCGCCAGCAGCCAAGATTCTAGCGGGTATTACGAGCAGTACTTC
TRBV7-9	NA	TRBJ2-1	NA	14	CATEETVAYNEQFF	TGTGCCACGGAAGAGACAGTGGCCTACAATGAGCAGTTCTTC